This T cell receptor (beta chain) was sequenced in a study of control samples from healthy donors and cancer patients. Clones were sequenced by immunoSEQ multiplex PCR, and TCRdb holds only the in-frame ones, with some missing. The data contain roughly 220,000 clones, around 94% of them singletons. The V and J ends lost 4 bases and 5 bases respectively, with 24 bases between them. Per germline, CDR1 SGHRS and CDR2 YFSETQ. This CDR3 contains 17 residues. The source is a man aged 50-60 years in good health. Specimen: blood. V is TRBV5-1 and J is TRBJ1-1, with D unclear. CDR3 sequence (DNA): TGCGCCAGCAGCACGGACCTTCTAGCAGAGGGATGGACTGAAGCTTTCTTT. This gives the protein CASSTDLLAEGWTEAFF.